The 15 T cell receptor beta chains presented below share a single source sample, sequenced in a study of cytomegalovirus exposure and HLA in healthy donors. In the PCR, 60 Vbeta and 13 Jbeta primers were used. Assay: immunoSEQ multiplex PCR; the TCRdb copy retains only in-frame clones and omits some. The sample records some 150,000 clones, about two thirds being singletons. Source material: PBMCs. These TCRs come from a young woman in good health and CMV-seronegative.

This chain joins TRBV5-1 and TRBJ1-2; possible D gene TRBD1, 5 bases. CDR3 length: 14 residues. Trimming cost V 2 bases and J 5 bases, with 13 bases left between them. CDR1 and CDR2 from the germline V gene are SGHRS and YFSETQ. In DNA, the CDR3 is TGCGCCAGCAGCTTTACAGGTCCGGGTTATGGCTACACCTTC. It translates to CASSFTGPGYGYTF.

This chain links TRBV19 with TRBJ1-5; TRBD1 agrees at 7 bases. Germline V gene sequence: CDR1 LNHDA, CDR2 SQIVND (reference sequence). Trimming cost V 5 bases and J 4 bases; bases outside gene matches: 5. The CDR3 consists of 14 residues. The CDR3 bases are TGTGCCAGTAGTTCGGACAGGAGGAATCAGCCCCAGCATTTT. This translates into CASSSDRRNQPQHF.

V usage is TRBV2 and J usage is TRBJ1-3; 7 bases map to TRBD1. Per the germline V gene, CDR1 is SNHLY and CDR2 is FYNNEI. Germline trimming cut 6 bases from V and 0 bases from J; bases unmatched to any gene: 5. The CDR3 covers 15 residues. In DNA, the CDR3 is TGTGCCAGCAGCGAACAGGGGTACTCTGGAAACACCATATATTTT. Its protein is CASSEQGYSGNTIYF. Drawing the rest from reference TRBV2 and TRBJ1-3, the complete variable domain is EPEVTQTPSHQVTQMGQEVILRCVPISNHLYFYWYRQILGQKVEFLVSFYNNEISEKSEIFDDQFSVERPDGSNFTLKIRSTKLEDSAMYFCASSEQGYSGNTIYFGEGSWLTVV.

J is TRBJ2-1 and V is TRBV5-4, with 8 positions matching TRBD2. CDR1 and CDR2 from the germline V gene are SGHNT and YYREEE (reference sequence). This CDR3 has 15 residues. Trimming cost V 4 bases and J 4 bases; bases outside gene matches: 7. CDR3 residues: CASSRGTSGYNEQFF. As DNA, the CDR3 is TGTGCCAGCAGCCGAGGAACTAGCGGTTACAATGAGCAGTTCTTC.

The rearrangement links TRBV11-2 to TRBJ1-3; no firm D call. The CDR3 is made up of 14 amino acids. V gave up 8 bases and J gave up 0 bases, with 11 bases separating them. Germline CDR1 SGHAT, CDR2 FQNNGV. The CDR3 sequence is CASARGSSGNTIYF. CDR3 coding DNA: TGTGCCAGCGCCCGAGGCTCCTCTGGAAACACCATATATTTT.

The chain uses TRBV5-1 and TRBJ1-1; D is perhaps TRBD1 (5 bases). Trimming left V 5 bases short and J 5 bases short, with 22 bases between. Germline V CDR1 and CDR2: SGHRS, YFSETQ. CDR3 length: 16 amino acids. CDR3 DNA sequence: TGCGCCAGCAGATTATCAAGTGAGGTCTCAGGGACTGAAGCTTTCTTT. Protein: CASRLSSEVSGTEAFF.

The chain has TRBV25-1 and TRBJ2-2; TRBD1 aligns across 7 bases. The V gene's germline CDR1 is MGHDK and CDR2 SYGVNS. Trimming cost V 6 bases and J 4 bases; bases outside gene matches: 5. The CDR3 totals 14 residues. This CDR3 reads CASSRQGLTGELFF. CDR3 sequence (DNA): TGTGCCAGCAGCCGACAGGGCCTCACCGGGGAGCTGTTTTTT.

This chain links TRBV15 with TRBJ2-1; 14 nucleotides match TRBD2. Germline V gene lookup returns CDR1 LNHNV and CDR2 YYDKDF (reference sequence). This CDR3 has 15 amino acids. Trimming removed 11 bases from V and 3 bases from J; junction bases left unmatched: 6. CDR3 DNA: TGTGCCTCCGGGACTAGCGGGGGCCTCTACAATGAGCAGTTCTTC. Translated, it gives CASGTSGGLYNEQFF.

This chain connects TRBV19 to TRBJ2-3; D may be TRBD1 (8 bases). Trimming took 5 bases from V and 4 from J, leaving 19 bases between them. The germline CDR1 and CDR2 sequences are LNHDA and SQIVND (reference sequence). This CDR3 contains 16 residues. CDR3 amino acids: CASSSFHRGGSDTQYF. The DNA of the CDR3 is TGTGCCAGTAGTTCTTTCCACAGGGGGGGATCAGATACGCAGTATTTT. Variable domain in full (rest from reference TRBV19 and TRBJ2-3): DGGITQSPKYLFRKEGQNVTLSCEQNLNHDAMYWYRQDPGQGLRLIYYSQIVNDFQKGDIAEGYSVSREKKESFPLTVTSAQKNPTAFYLCASSSFHRGGSDTQYFGPGTRLTVL.

J is TRBJ2-5 and V is TRBV28; 8 bases line up with TRBD1. This CDR3 is 15 amino acids long. From germline, CDR1 is MDHEN and CDR2 SYDVKM. The ends lost 3 bases at V and 4 bases at J; junction bases unmatched: 7. CDR3 DNA: TGTGCCAGCAGTTTCCTCGGGACAGGTTTAGAGACCCAGTACTTC. This sequence encodes CASSFLGTGLETQYF.

The gene calls are TRBV6-6 and TRBJ2-2; 11 bases are shared with TRBD1. The CDR3 is made up of 15 amino acids. The germline CDR1 and CDR2 sequences are MNHNY and SVGAGI (reference sequence). Trimming at V came to 8 bases and at J to 4 bases, leaving 6 bases not matched to a gene. In DNA, the CDR3 is TGTGCCAGCGGACAGGGGGCTTTAAGCACCGGGGAGCTGTTTTTT. This encodes CASGQGALSTGELFF.

V usage is TRBV18 and J usage is TRBJ1-2; 10 bases align to TRBD1. Germline V gene data show CDR1 as KGHSH and CDR2 as LQKENI. Germline trimming cut 3 bases from V and 9 bases from J; bases unmatched to any gene: 4. The CDR3 extends over 13 amino acids. For the CDR3, the DNA is TGTGCCAGCTCACCGGCGACAGGGGGCAGCTACACCTTC. Translation: CASSPATGGSYTF. The entire variable domain, with the rest obtained from reference TRBV18 and TRBJ1-2, is as follows: NAGVMQNPRHLVRRRGQEARLRCSPMKGHSHVYWYRQLPEEGLKFMVYLQKENIIDESGMPKERFSAEFPKEGPSILRIQQVVRGDSAAYFCASSPATGGSYTFGSGTRLTVV.

The chain uses TRBV29-1 and TRBJ2-3, with 15 bases fitting TRBD2. CDR1 is SQVTM, CDR2 ANQGSEA, per germline. This CDR3 is built from 15 residues. After removal of 3 bases from V and 5 bases from J, the junction contained 3 bases not matched to a gene. The CDR3 here is CSVDGTSGGLDTQYF. CDR3 bases: TGCAGCGTTGATGGGACTAGCGGGGGGTTAGATACGCAGTATTTT.

This clone came up a few times. V is TRBV5-1 and J is TRBJ2-7, with D hard to call. Trimming left V 4 bases short and J 0 bases short, with 11 bases between. The CDR3 is made up of 14 amino acids. From germline, CDR1 is SGHRS and CDR2 YFSETQ. The CDR3 sequence is CASSLDPSSYEQYF. The CDR3 coding sequence is TGCGCCAGCAGCCTAGATCCTAGCTCCTACGAGCAGTACTTC.

The chain links TRBV6-5 to TRBJ1-3, with D tentatively TRBD1 (5 bases). This CDR3 contains 16 residues. V was pared by 4 bases and J by 0 bases, with 13 bases between. Looked up from germline, CDR1 is MNHEY and CDR2 is SVGAGI. CDR3 DNA: TGTGCCAGCAGTTCCGGGACGGGAGACTCTGGAAACACCATATATTTT. Translated, it gives CASSSGTGDSGNTIYF.